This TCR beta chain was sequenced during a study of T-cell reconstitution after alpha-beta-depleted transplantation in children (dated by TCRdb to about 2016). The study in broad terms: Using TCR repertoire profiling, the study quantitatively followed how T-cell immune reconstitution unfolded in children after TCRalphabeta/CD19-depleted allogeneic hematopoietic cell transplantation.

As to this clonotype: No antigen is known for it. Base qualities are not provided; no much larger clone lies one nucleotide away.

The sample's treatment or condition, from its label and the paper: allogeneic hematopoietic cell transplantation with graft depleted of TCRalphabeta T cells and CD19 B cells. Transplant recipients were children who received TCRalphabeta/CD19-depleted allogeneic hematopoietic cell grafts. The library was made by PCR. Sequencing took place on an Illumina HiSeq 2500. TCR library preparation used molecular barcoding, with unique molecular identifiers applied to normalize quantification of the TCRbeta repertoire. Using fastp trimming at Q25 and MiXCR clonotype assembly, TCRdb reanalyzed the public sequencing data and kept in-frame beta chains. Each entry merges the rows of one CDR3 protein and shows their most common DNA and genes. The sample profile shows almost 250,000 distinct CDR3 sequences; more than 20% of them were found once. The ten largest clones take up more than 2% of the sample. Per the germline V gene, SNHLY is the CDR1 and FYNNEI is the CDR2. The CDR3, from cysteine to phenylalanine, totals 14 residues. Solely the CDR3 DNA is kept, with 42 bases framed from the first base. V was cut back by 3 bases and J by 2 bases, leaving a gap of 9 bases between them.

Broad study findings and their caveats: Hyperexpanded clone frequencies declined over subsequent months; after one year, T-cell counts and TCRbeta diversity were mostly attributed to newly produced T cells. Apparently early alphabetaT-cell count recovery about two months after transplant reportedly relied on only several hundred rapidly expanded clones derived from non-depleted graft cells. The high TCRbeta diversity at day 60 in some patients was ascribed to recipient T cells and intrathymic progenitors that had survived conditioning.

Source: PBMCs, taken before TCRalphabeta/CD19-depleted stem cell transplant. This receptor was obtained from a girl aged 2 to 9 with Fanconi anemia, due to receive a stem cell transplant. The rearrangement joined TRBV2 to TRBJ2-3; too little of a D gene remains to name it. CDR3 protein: CASSDNEFTDTQYF. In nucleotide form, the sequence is TGTGCCAGCAGTGATAATGAGTTCACAGATACGCAGTATTTT.